The T cell receptor (beta chain) under discussion was sequenced for a study of cytomegalovirus exposure and HLA in healthy donors. The study's findings and limits: Later, an analysis showed that TCR beta chains associated with HLA were more clonally expanded than others that were equally common. Immune exposure information comprised only CMV serostatus. Investigators reported more than 150 TCR beta chains as tied to cytomegalovirus. In vitro, a few CMV-associated chains proved specific for CMV antigens.

60 Vbeta and 13 Jbeta primers were used in PCR. Clones were read by immunoSEQ multiplex PCR, and TCRdb kept only the in-frame ones, dropping some. The data contain 200,000 or so clones, 82% of them singletons. With 1 base clipped from V and 0 bases from J, the junction kept 10 bases outside the gene matches. The germline V gene has CDR1 MDHEN and CDR2 SYDVKM. CDR3 length: 20 amino acids. Remarks on this clone: What it binds is not known.

The specimen sequenced was PBMCs. V usage is TRBV28 and J usage is TRBJ2-1, with 12 nucleotides matching TRBD2. The TCR originated in a woman in her fifties or sixties in good health and CMV-seropositive. CDR3 sequence reads: CASSLLTSGGIQSSYNEQFF. The CDR3 nucleotides read TGTGCCAGCAGTTTATTGACTAGCGGGGGAATCCAGAGCTCCTACAATGAGCAGTTCTTC.